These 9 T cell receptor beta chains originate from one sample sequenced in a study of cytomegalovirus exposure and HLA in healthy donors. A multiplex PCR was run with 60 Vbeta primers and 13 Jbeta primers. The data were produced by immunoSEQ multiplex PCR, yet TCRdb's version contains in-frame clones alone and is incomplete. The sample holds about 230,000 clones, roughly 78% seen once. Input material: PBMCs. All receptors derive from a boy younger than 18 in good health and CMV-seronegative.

The CDR3 nucleotides read TGCACCAGCAGCCTCCGAGCGGCTAGCGGGGGGTGGAACGAGCAGTACTTC. Its translation is CTSSLRAASGGWNEQYF. The gene calls are TRBV1 and TRBJ2-7; the D call in the table, TRBD2, was not verified against the DNA. TRBV1 is deemed a pseudogene. This CDR3 is 17 amino acids long.

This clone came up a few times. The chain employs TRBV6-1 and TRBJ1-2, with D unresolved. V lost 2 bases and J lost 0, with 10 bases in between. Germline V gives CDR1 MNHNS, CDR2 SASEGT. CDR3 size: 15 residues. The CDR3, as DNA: TGTGCCAGCAGTGAATATCTGTTAGCTAACTATGGCTACACCTTC. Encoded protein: CASSEYLLANYGYTF.

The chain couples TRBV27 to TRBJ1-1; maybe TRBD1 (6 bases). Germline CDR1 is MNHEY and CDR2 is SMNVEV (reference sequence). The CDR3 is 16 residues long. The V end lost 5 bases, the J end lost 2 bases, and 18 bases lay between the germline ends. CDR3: CASSPSSYRVNTEAFF. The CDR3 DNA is TGTGCCAGCAGTCCTTCGTCCTACAGGGTTAACACTGAAGCTTTCTTT.

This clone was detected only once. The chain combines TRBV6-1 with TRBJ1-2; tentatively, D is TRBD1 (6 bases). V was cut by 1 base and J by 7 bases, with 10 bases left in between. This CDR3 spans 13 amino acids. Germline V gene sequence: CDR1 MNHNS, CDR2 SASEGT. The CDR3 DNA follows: TGTGCCAGCAGTGAAGGCAGGGGCGGTGGCTACACCTTC. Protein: CASSEGRGGGYTF.

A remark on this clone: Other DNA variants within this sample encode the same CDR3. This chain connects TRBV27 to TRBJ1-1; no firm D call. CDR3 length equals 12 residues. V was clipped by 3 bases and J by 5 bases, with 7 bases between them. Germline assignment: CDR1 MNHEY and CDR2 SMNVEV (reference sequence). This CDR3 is CASSFRGTEAFF. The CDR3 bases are TGTGCCAGCAGTTTCAGAGGTACTGAAGCTTTCTTT.

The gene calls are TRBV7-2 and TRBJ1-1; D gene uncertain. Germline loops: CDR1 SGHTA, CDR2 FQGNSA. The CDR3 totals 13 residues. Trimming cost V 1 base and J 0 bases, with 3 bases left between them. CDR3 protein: CASSLDMNTEAFF. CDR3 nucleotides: TGTGCCAGCAGCTTAGATATGAACACTGAAGCTTTCTTT.

The CDR3 loop reads CASSLGSYSGRKREQYF. The CDR3 DNA reads as TGCGCCAGCAGCTTGGGCTCTTATAGCGGGAGGAAACGCGAGCAGTACTTC. The chain has TRBV5-1 and TRBJ2-7; 10 nucleotides line up with TRBD2. J gave up 6 bases and V 0 bases, and 12 bases lay outside the gene matches. In germline, CDR1 is SGHRS, CDR2 YFSETQ. The CDR3 runs to 17 residues.

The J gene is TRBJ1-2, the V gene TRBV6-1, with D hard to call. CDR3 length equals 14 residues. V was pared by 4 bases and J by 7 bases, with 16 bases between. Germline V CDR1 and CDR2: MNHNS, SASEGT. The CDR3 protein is CASSVEVRVSGYTF. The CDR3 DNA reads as TGTGCCAGCAGTGTGGAGGTGAGGGTTAGTGGCTACACCTTC.

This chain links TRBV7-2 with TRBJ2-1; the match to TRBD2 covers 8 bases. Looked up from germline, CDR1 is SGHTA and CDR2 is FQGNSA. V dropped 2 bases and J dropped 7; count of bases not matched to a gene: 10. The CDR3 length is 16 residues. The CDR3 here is CASSLLLAGGWNEQFF. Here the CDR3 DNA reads TGTGCCAGCAGCTTATTGCTGGCGGGGGGTTGGAATGAGCAGTTCTTC.